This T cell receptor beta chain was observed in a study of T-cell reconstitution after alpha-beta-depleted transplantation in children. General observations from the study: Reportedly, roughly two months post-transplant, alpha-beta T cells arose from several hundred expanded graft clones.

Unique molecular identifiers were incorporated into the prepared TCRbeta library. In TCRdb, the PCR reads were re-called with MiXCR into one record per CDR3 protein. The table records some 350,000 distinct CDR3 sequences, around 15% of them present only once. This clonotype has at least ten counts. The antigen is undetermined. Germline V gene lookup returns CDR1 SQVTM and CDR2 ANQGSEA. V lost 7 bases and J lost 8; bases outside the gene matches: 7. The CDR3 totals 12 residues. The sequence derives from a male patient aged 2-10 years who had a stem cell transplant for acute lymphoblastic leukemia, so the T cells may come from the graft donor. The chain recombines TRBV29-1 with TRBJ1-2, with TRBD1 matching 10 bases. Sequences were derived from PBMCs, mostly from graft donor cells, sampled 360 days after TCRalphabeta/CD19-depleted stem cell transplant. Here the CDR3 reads CSARQGAKGYTF. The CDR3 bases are TGCAGCGCCAGACAGGGGGCAAAAGGCTACACCTTC.